The 5 T cell receptor beta chains listed next were all sequenced from one sample in a study of T-cell memory formation after mild COVID-19. TCRdb called the 5' RACE reads again in MiXCR, with one record for every CDR3 protein. There are under 300,000 distinct CDR3 sequences in the sample; over 7% occur only once, and approximately 23% lies in the top ten. The material sequenced was PBMCs or a T cell subset sorted from them (not recorded which). The receptors were sampled from a man younger than 35 who had mild COVID-19 (a few samples of this study predate the infection). Cell type and time point are not known.

The rearrangement joins TRBV7-2 to TRBJ1-6; no definite D call. Trimming shortened V by 4 bases and J by 4 bases, and 11 bases separated the two germline ends. From germline, CDR1 is SGHTA and CDR2 FQGNSA. This CDR3 region has 15 residues. DNA for the CDR3: TGTGCCAGCAGCTCCCTCAGAGGGTATAATTCACCCCTCCACTTT. This encodes CASSSLRGYNSPLHF.

This clonotype was counted at least ten times. The chain has TRBV20-1 and TRBJ2-5; D is unresolved. Germline V CDR1 and CDR2: DFQATT, SNEGSKA (reference sequence). V was shortened by 3 bases and J by 4 bases, with 12 bases between the two germline ends. This CDR3 spans 13 amino acids. The CDR3 DNA sequence: TGCAGTGCTAGTCCGTTGGCTAGAGAGACCCAGTACTTC. This sequence encodes CSASPLARETQYF.

This clonotype was counted at least ten times. This chain links TRBV3-1 with TRBJ2-7; D may match TRBD1 or TRBD2 (5 bases each). The CDR3 totals 14 residues. Trimming removed 1 base from V and 3 bases from J, with 10 bases in between. Germline V gives CDR1 LGHDT, CDR2 YNNKEL (reference sequence). The chain's CDR3 is CASSQVRGDYEQYF. The CDR3 DNA reads TGTGCCAGCAGCCAAGTTAGAGGGGACTACGAGCAGTACTTC.

This clonotype was counted a few times. The gene calls are TRBV30 and TRBJ2-5; D remains ambiguous. Trimming took 0 bases from V and 1 from J, leaving 12 bases between them. There are 15 residues in the CDR3. From germline, CDR1 is GTSNPN and CDR2 SVGIG (reference sequence). CDR3 nucleotide sequence: TGTGCCTGGAGTGTATCAACTACACCCCAAGAGACCCAGTACTTC. Its protein is CAWSVSTTPQETQYF.

V usage is TRBV5-4 and J usage is TRBJ2-5; 11 nucleotides line up with TRBD1. Trimming removed 4 bases from V and 5 bases from J; junction bases left unmatched: 10. The CDR3 is made up of 16 amino acids. The germline gives CDR1 SGHNT, CDR2 YYREEE (reference sequence). CDR3 in DNA: TGTGCCAGCAGCGGACGGACAGGGGGCCTTCGGGAGACCCAGTACTTC. Encoded protein: CASSGRTGGLRETQYF. The full variable domain, with the rest looked up from reference TRBV5-4 and TRBJ2-5, is ETGVTQSPTHLIKTRGQQVTLRCSSQSGHNTVSWYQQALGQGPQFIFQYYREEENGRGNFPPRFSGLQFPNYSSELNVNALELDDSALYLCASSGRTGGLRETQYFGPGTRLLVL.